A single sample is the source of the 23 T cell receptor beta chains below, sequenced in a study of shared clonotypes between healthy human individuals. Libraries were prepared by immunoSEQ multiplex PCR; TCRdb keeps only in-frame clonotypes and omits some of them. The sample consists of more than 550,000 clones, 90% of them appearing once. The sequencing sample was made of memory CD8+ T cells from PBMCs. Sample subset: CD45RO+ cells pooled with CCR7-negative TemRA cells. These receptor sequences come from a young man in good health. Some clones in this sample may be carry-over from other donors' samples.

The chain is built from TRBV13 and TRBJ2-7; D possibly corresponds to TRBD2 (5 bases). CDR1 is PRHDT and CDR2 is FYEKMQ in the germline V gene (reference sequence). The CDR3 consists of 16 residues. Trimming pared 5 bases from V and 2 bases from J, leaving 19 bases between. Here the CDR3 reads CASSPRGLLKTYEQYF. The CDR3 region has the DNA TGTGCCAGCAGCCCCCGCGGGCTCCTTAAAACCTACGAGCAGTACTTC.

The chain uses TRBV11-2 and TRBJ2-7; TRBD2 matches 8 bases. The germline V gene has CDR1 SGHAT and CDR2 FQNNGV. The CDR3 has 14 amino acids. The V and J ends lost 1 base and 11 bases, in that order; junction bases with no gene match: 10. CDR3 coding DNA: TGTGCCAGCAGCTTAGTTTTCTCCGGGAGGGCGAAGTACTTC. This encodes CASSLVFSGRAKYF.

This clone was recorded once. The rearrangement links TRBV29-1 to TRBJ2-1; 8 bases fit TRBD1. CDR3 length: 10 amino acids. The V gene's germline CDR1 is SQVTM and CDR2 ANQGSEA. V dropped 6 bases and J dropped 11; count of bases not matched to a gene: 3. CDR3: CSVDRVKQFF. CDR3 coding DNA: TGCAGCGTGGACAGGGTCAAGCAGTTCTTC.

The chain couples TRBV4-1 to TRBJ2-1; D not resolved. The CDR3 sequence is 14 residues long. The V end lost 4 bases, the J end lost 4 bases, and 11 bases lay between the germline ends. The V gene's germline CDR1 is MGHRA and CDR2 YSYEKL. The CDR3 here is CASSPVRRYNEQFF. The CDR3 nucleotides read TGCGCCAGCAGCCCCGTTCGACGATACAATGAGCAGTTCTTC.

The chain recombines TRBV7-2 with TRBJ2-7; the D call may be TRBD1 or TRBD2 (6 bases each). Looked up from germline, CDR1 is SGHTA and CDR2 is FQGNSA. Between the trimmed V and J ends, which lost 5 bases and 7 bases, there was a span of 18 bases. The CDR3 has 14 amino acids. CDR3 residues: CASSAEVRGQEQYF. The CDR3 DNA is TGTGCCAGCAGCGCCGAGGTTCGGGGGCAGGAGCAGTACTTC.

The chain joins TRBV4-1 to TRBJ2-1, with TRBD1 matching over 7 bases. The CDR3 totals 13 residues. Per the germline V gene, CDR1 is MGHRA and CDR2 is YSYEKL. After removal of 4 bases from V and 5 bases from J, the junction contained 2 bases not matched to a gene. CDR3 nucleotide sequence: TGCGCCAGCAGCCGGGGACAGAACAATGAGCAGTTCTTC. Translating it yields CASSRGQNNEQFF.

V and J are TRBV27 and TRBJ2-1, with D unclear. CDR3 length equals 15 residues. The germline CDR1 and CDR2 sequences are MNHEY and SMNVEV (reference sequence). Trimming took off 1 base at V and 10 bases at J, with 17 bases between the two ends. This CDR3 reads CASSLFLGSLGEQFF. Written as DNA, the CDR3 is TGTGCCAGCAGTTTATTTCTCGGTTCCCTCGGCGAGCAGTTCTTC.

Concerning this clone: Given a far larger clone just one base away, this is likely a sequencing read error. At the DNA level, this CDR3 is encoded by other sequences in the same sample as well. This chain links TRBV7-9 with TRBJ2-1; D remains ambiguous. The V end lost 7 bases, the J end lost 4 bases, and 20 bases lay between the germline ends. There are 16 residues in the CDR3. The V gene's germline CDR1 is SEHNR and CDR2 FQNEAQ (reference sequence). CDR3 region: CASNRSNEVLYNEQFF. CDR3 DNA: TGTGCCAGCAACCGATCGAATGAAGTCCTTTACAATGAGCAGTTCTTC.

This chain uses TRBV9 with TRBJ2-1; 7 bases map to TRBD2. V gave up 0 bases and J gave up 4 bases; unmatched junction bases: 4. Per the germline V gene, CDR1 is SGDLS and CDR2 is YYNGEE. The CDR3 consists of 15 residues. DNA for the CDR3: TGTGCCAGCAGCGTAGAAGCGGGGCCTTACAATGAGCAGTTCTTC. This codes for CASSVEAGPYNEQFF.

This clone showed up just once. CDR3 nucleotides: TGCAGCGTCCTCCCCCGGGACAGGGGGTTCTATGAGCAGTTCTTC. Translation: CSVLPRDRGFYEQFF. The chain is built from TRBV29-1 and TRBJ2-1; TRBD1 matches at 11 bases. The V segment lost 6 bases and the J segment 8 bases; nucleotides outside the gene matches: 12. CDR3 length: 15 amino acids. From germline, CDR1 is SQVTM and CDR2 ANQGSEA.

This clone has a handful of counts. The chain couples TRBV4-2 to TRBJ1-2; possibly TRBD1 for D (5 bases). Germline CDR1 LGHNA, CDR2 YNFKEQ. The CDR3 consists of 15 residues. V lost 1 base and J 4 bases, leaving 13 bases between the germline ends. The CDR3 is CASSQVVRDGYGYTF. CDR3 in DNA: TGTGCCAGCAGCCAAGTAGTCAGGGACGGCTATGGCTACACCTTC.

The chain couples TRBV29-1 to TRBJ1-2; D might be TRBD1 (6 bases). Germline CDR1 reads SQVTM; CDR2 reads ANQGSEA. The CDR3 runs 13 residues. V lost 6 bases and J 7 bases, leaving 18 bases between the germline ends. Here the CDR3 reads CSVTPGTWFGYTF. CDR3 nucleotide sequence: TGCAGCGTCACTCCCGGGACATGGTTTGGCTACACCTTC.

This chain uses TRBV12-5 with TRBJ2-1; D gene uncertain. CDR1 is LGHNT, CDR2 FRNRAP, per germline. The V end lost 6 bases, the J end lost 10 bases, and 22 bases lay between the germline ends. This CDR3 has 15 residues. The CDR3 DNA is TGTGCTAGTGGCCGCCCCGAGCTATACGCCGGGGAGCAGTTCTTC. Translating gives CASGRPELYAGEQFF. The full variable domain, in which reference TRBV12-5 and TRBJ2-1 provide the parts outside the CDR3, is DARVTQTPRHKVTEMGQEVTMRCQPILGHNTVFWYRQTMMQGLELLAYFRNRAPLDDSGMPKDRFSAEMPDATLATLKIQPSEPRDSAVYFCASGRPELYAGEQFFGPGTRLTVL.

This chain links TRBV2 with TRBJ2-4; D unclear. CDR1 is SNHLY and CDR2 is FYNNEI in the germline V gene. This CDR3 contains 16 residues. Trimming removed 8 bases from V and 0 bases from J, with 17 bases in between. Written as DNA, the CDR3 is TGTGCCAGCGACCGCTCGGATTCTCTAGCCAAAAACATTCAGTACTTC. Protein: CASDRSDSLAKNIQYF.

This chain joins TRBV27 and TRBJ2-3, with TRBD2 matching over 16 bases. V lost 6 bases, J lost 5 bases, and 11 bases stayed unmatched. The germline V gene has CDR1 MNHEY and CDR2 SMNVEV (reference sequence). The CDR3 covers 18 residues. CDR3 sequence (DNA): TGTGCCAGCAGACCCGGGACTAGCGGGAGGGCCTTCATAGATACGCAGTATTTT. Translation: CASRPGTSGRAFIDTQYF.

CDR3 sequence: CSVDGETGTRDIDTQYF. The DNA for the CDR3 is TGCAGCGTTGACGGTGAAACCGGGACTAGGGACATAGATACGCAGTATTTT. The chain uses TRBV29-1 and TRBJ2-3, with TRBD2 matching over 8 bases. Trimming took 3 bases from V and 5 from J; bases not matched to a gene: 16. The germline V gene encodes CDR1 SQVTM and CDR2 ANQGSEA. The CDR3 extends over 17 amino acids.

CDR3 bases: TGTGCCAGCAGCCCCCGGGCCCCCTCGGGCAATGAGCAGTTCTTC. Its translation: CASSPRAPSGNEQFF. The chain is built from TRBV9 and TRBJ2-1; D uncertain. Germline V gene data show CDR1 as SGDLS and CDR2 as YYNGEE. Trimming pared 4 bases from V and 6 bases from J, leaving 17 bases between. CDR3 length: 15 amino acids.

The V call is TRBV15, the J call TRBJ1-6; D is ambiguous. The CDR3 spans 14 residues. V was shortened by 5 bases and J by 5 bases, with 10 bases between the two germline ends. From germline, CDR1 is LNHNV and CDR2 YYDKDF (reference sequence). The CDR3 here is CATSGGIDNSPLHF. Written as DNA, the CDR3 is TGTGCCACCAGCGGTGGCATAGATAATTCACCCCTCCACTTT.

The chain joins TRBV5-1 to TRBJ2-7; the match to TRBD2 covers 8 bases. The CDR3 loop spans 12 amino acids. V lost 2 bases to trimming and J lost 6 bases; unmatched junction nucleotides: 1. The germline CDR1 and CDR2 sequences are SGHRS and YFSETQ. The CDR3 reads CASSLSGSEQYF. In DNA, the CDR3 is TGCGCCAGCAGCTTAAGCGGGAGCGAGCAGTACTTC.

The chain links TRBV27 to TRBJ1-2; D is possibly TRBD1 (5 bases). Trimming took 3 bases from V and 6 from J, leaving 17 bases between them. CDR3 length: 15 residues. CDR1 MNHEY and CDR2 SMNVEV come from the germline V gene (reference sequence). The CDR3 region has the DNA TGTGCCAGCAGTTTGCCGGGGCAGGGAGTACATGGCTACACCTTC. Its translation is CASSLPGQGVHGYTF.

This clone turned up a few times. Here the CDR3 DNA reads TGTGCCAGCAGTTTCGGGACACAGGGAGGGGAGCTGTTTTTT. It translates to CASSFGTQGGELFF. This sequence joins TRBV6-1 and TRBJ2-2, with a possible D match to TRBD1 (6 bases). V was trimmed by 5 bases and J by 8 bases, leaving 15 bases between them. This CDR3 has 14 amino acids. In germline, CDR1 is MNHNS, CDR2 SASEGT.

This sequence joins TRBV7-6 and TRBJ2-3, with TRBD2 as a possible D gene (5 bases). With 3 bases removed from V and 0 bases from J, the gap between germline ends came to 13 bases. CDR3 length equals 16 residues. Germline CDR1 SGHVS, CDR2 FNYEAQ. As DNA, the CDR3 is TGTGCCAGCAGCTTTTCCTGGGAGACTAGCACAGATACGCAGTATTTT. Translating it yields CASSFSWETSTDTQYF.

The CDR3 region is CASGISPGANVLTF. In DNA form, the CDR3 reads TGTGCCAGCGGTATCTCCCCTGGGGCCAACGTCCTGACTTTC. The chain uses TRBV27 and TRBJ2-6; D gene unclear. V was clipped by 8 bases and J by 2 bases, with 10 bases between them. The length of the CDR3 is 14 residues. Germline values: CDR1 MNHEY, CDR2 SMNVEV (reference sequence).